This T cell receptor (beta chain) was documented in a study of blood T cell repertoires in COVID-19. Study as a whole: COVID-19 samples from acute and convalescent phases originated in the United States, Italy and Spain.

The ends were cut back, 4 bases at V and 4 bases at J, with 16 bases in the middle. This CDR3 region has 15 residues. In the original processing: Amplification of reference gene primers was used by the study to estimate nucleated cell counts. Data came from immunoSEQ multiplex PCR; TCRdb stores just in-frame clones and leaves some out. V and J calls plus clone size are reproduced from that table; the DNA served to infer D and trimming. This table has some 250,000 clones, about 90% appearing once. The sequence was obtained from a young woman with acute COVID-19. The sequencing sample was made of PBMCs or T cells enriched from blood (not recorded which). V gene TRBV23-1 combines with J gene TRBJ1-2, with D hard to call. TRBV23-1 is sorted into the ORF group, with uncertain function. The CDR3 nucleotides are TGCGCCAGCAGTCCCCACCCAGTGCACGCCTATGGCTACACCTTC. Translating gives CASSPHPVHAYGYTF.